This T cell receptor (beta chain) emerged from a study of OX40 agonist ivuxolimab in advanced cancers. About the study: Ivuxolimab was delivered to patients intravenously every 2 weeks at doses spanning 0.01 to 10 mg/kg. At under 85% male, the cohort had a mean age of 60 years, ranging from about 23 to 79.

TCRdb keeps only in-frame clones here, not all; method: immunoSEQ multiplex PCR. The table shows over 70,000 clones, with 93% occurring only once. The CDR3 extends over 13 amino acids. V was shortened by 0 bases and J by 3 bases, with 6 bases between the two germline ends. The germline gives CDR1 GTSNPN, CDR2 SVGIG (reference sequence). Overall study results and limits: Relatively little clonal expansion, among the lowest observed, appeared in partial responders at 0.1-3.0 mg/kg.

The table lists this clone with a count of one. What it binds is not known. The source is an adult with an advanced solid tumor such as melanoma, head and neck, liver or kidney cancer. The chain recombines TRBV30 with TRBJ1-5, with TRBD1 as a possible D gene (5 bases). Sequencing was performed on CD4+ or CD8+ T cells sorted from blood, taken in a trial of the OX40 agonist ivuxolimab. The CDR3 region is CAWSVQDNQPQHF. CDR3 sequence (DNA): TGTGCCTGGAGTGTACAGGACAATCAGCCCCAGCATTTT.